This T cell receptor (beta chain) is from a study of graft-versus-host responses after intestinal transplantation. Across the study: Transplants given to recipients were multivisceral, liver-intestinal, or isolated intestinal. The recipients all started with anti-thymocyte globulin induction and then took tacrolimus and steroids for roughly 3 years. Study-wide findings and caveats: Allograft clonal ratios (graft-versus-host to host-versus-graft) were high in patients who had graft-donor T cell macrochimerism. Marrow from the recipient contained GvH clones, some of which had appeared first in ileum or blood.

Turning to this clone: What it binds is not known.

Using immunoSEQ multiplex PCR, the repertoire was profiled, and TCRdb retains in-frame clones only, with some absent. The sample holds some 80,000 clones, approximately 89% seen once. CDR1 SGHVS and CDR2 FQNEAQ come from the germline V gene. CDR3 length: 15 residues. Losses at the gene ends were 1 base for V and 8 bases for J; bases not matched to a gene: 7. V usage is TRBV7-8 and J usage is TRBJ2-1; the match to TRBD2 covers 8 bases. This clonotype was obtained from a human donor who was the organ donor for an intestinal transplant. The sample was unstimulated CD8+ T cells sorted from spleen or lymph node cells, taken before transplant. CDR3 loop: CASSLGAGDYYEQFF. Written as DNA, the CDR3 is TGTGCCAGCAGCTTAGGAGCGGGAGATTACTATGAGCAGTTCTTC.